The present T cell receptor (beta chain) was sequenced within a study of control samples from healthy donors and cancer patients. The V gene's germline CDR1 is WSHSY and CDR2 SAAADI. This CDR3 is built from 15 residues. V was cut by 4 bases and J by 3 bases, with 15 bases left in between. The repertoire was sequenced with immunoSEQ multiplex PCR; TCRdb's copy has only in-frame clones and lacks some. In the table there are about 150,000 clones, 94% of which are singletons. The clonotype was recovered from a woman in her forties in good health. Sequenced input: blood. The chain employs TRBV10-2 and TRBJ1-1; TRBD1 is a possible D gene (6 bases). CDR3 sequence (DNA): TGCGCCAGCAGTGGTTTTGGGGGCATGGACACTGAAGCTTTCTTT. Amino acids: CASSGFGGMDTEAFF.